Listed below are T cell receptor beta chains from one sample, sequenced in a study of glioma-infiltrating T cells after dendritic cell vaccination. Measured with immunoSEQ multiplex PCR; TCRdb has only the in-frame clones, and not every one. The data contain about 82,000 clones, around 90% of them singletons. Here the sequenced sample was blood, taken before dendritic cell vaccination. The receptors derive from a human donor with glioblastoma. Each CDR3 is given with its conserved first and last residue. The D gene is left open where the match is weak. Size tells how often a clone was seen (once, few, many) or the class of an expanded clone, and some rows leave it out.

TRBD1	-	TRBV5-1	TRBJ1-3	CASSLPDRASGNTIYF	TGCGCCAGCAGCTTGCCCGACAGGGCCTCTGGAAACACCATATATTTT
-	-	TRBV5-1	TRBJ2-5	CASSLDRGAVQETQYF	TGCGCCAGCAGCTTGGATCGGGGGGCGGTTCAAGAGACCCAGTACTTC
TRBD2	few	TRBV11-3	TRBJ2-1	CASSLRTSGNNEQFF	TGTGCCAGCAGCTTAAGGACTAGCGGAAACAATGAGCAGTTCTTC
-	-	TRBV29-1	TRBJ1-2	CSVEAVTNYGYTF	TGCAGCGTTGAGGCGGTAACGAACTATGGCTACACCTTC
-	-	TRBV11-3	TRBJ2-7	CASSPDRSNHYEQYF	TGTGCCAGCAGTCCCGACAGGTCTAATCACTACGAGCAGTACTTC
TRBD1	few	TRBV6-5	TRBJ2-3	CASNNQGAGTDTQYF	TGTGCCAGCAACAATCAGGGGGCCGGCACAGATACGCAGTATTTT
-	-	TRBV29-1	TRBJ2-7	CSASHGSVYEQYF	TGCAGCGCCTCCCATGGCTCTGTCTACGAGCAGTACTTC
-	-	TRBV9	TRBJ1-2	CASSARADSNYGYTF	TGTGCCAGCAGCGCCCGAGCCGACAGTAACTATGGCTACACCTTC
-	-	TRBV29-1	TRBJ1-3	CSVEALLAGNTIYF	TGCAGCGTTGAAGCCCTGCTAGCCGGAAACACCATATATTTT
TRBD2	-	TRBV18	TRBJ2-7	CASSPPLAGTYEQYF	TGTGCCAGCTCACCCCCCCTAGCGGGGACCTACGAGCAGTACTTC
-	few	TRBV14	TRBJ1-4	CASSEGTEPYEKLFF	TGTGCCAGCAGCGAAGGGACTGAGCCGTACGAAAAACTGTTTTTT
-	-	TRBV6-6	TRBJ2-3	CASSYRRDGTDTQYF	TGTGCCAGCAGTTACCGGCGGGACGGCACAGATACGCAGTATTTT
TRBD1	-	TRBV27	TRBJ1-1	CASSIPGGTEAFF	TGTGCCAGCAGCATTCCAGGGGGCACTGAAGCTTTCTTT
TRBD2	-	TRBV5-1	TRBJ2-3	CASSLDGRDTQYF	TGCGCCAGCAGCTTGGACGGGAGGGATACGCAGTATTTT
-	-	TRBV11-3	TRBJ2-7	CASSPSLGVEQYF	TGTGCCAGCAGCCCCTCCCTAGGGGTCGAGCAGTACTTC
-	-	TRBV10-2	TRBJ1-1	CASSESTYGPEAFF	TGCGCCAGCAGTGAGTCGACATATGGCCCTGAAGCTTTCTTT
TRBD2	-	TRBV5-1	TRBJ2-1	CASSSSGGYNEQFF	TGCGCCAGCAGCTCTAGCGGGGGTTACAATGAGCAGTTCTTC
TRBD1	once	TRBV11-2	TRBJ1-1	CASSYDRDSTEAFF	TGTGCCAGCAGCTACGACAGGGATAGCACTGAAGCTTTCTTT
-	-	TRBV6-1	TRBJ1-1	CASSQGGPEGTEAFF	TGTGCCAGCAGTCAAGGGGGACCGGAGGGCACTGAAGCTTTCTTT
TRBD1	-	TRBV5-6	TRBJ2-7	CASSLGQGAYEQYF	TGTGCCAGCAGCCTGGGACAGGGGGCTTACGAGCAGTACTTC
-	-	TRBV6-5	TRBJ1-1	CASSSRGNTEAFF	TGTGCCAGCAGTTCAAGGGGGAACACTGAAGCTTTCTTT
-	-	TRBV11-2	TRBJ2-1	CASSRGQKWDEQFF	TGTGCCAGCAGCCGAGGGCAAAAGTGGGATGAGCAGTTCTTC
-	-	TRBV6-1	TRBJ1-1	CASSAETTEAFF	TGTGCCAGCAGCGCGGAGACCACTGAAGCTTTCTTT
-	-	TRBV2	TRBJ1-4	CASIPNAGDRKLFF	TGTGCCAGCATCCCCAATGCGGGGGATCGAAAACTGTTTTTT
TRBD1	-	TRBV19	TRBJ1-5	CASSAGGLSNQPQHF	TGTGCCAGTAGTGCAGGGGGCTTGAGCAATCAGCCCCAGCATTTT
TRBD1	-	TRBV6-5	TRBJ2-7	CASSLGQGSSYEQYF	TGTGCCAGCAGTTTAGGACAGGGATCATCCTACGAGCAGTACTTC
-	-	TRBV11-3	TRBJ1-5	CASSEGINQPQHF	TGTGCCAGCAGCGAGGGTATCAATCAGCCCCAGCATTTT
TRBD2	-	TRBV7-8	TRBJ2-5	CASSSYSGGQETQYF	TGTGCCAGCAGCTCCTACTCGGGGGGACAAGAGACCCAGTACTTC
-	-	TRBV7-8	TRBJ1-6	CASSLAGAVNSPLHF	TGTGCCAGCAGCCTAGCTGGGGCCGTTAATTCACCCCTCCACTTT
-	-	TRBV2	TRBJ1-1	CASSGYGSEAFF	TGTGCCAGCAGTGGTTACGGGTCTGAAGCTTTCTTT
TRBD1	once	TRBV29-1	TRBJ2-7	CSVPGTGEYEQYF	TGCAGCGTACCCGGGACAGGAGAATACGAGCAGTACTTC
TRBD2	-	TRBV11-3	TRBJ2-1	CATSVRRGAGADEQFF	TGTGCCACCTCAGTGAGGCGGGGTGCGGGAGCGGATGAGCAGTTCTTC
-	-	TRBV19	TRBJ2-7	CASSSAGGGYEQYF	TGTGCCAGTAGTTCCGCAGGGGGAGGTTACGAGCAGTACTTC
-	-	TRBV5-5	TRBJ1-3	CASSSLRGGSSGNTIYF	TGTGCCAGCAGCTCCTTGCGGGGGGGCAGCTCTGGAAACACCATATATTTT
-	-	TRBV27	TRBJ2-1	CASSPLGGYYNEQFF	TGTGCCAGCAGTCCCTTGGGGGGTTACTACAATGAGCAGTTCTTC
TRBD2	-	TRBV11-2	TRBJ2-7	CASSLAGLALYDEQYF	TGTGCCAGCAGCTTAGCGGGACTAGCTTTATACGACGAGCAGTACTTC
-	-	TRBV7-2	TRBJ2-1	CASSRGRGSYNEQFF	TGTGCCAGCAGTCGGGGCAGGGGATCCTACAATGAGCAGTTCTTC
-	-	TRBV19	TRBJ1-3	CASSLTAGGNTIYF	TGTGCCAGTAGTCTCACGGCAGGTGGAAACACCATATATTTT
-	-	TRBV7-8	TRBJ2-5	CASSLGLAQSKETQYF	TGTGCCAGCAGCTTAGGGCTGGCTCAATCCAAAGAGACCCAGTACTTC
TRBD1	-	TRBV7-2	TRBJ1-1	CASSPSGQGSTEAFF	TGTGCCAGCAGTCCGTCGGGACAGGGGAGCACTGAAGCTTTCTTT
-	-	TRBV5-6	TRBJ2-7	CASSLAALQGQTYEQYF	TGTGCCAGCAGCTTGGCCGCGTTGCAGGGGCAAACCTACGAGCAGTACTTC
-	once	TRBV7-9	TRBJ1-3	CASSLDGNTIYF	TGTGCCAGCAGTCTAGATGGAAACACCATATATTTT
TRBD1	-	TRBV19	TRBJ1-2	CASRNQGAAYGYTF	TGTGCCAGTCGTAACCAGGGGGCGGCTTATGGCTACACCTTC
-	-	TRBV15	TRBJ2-7	CATSRGGISYEQYF	TGTGCCACCAGCAGAGGGGGCATTTCCTACGAGCAGTACTTC
TRBD1	-	TRBV28	TRBJ2-7	CASSIDRGAYEQYF	TGTGCCAGCAGTATAGACAGGGGAGCCTACGAGCAGTACTTC
TRBD1	-	TRBV11-2	TRBJ2-1	CASSLDPRAAGGYNEQFF	TGTGCCAGCAGCTTAGATCCTAGGGCGGCAGGGGGATACAATGAGCAGTTCTTC
TRBD1	-	TRBV7-8	TRBJ2-7	CASSLIGQGYEQYF	TGTGCCAGCAGCTTAATTGGACAGGGGTACGAGCAGTACTTC
TRBD2	once	TRBV28	TRBJ2-3	CASSTGTSNTQYF	TGTGCCAGCAGTACCGGGACTAGCAATACGCAGTATTTT
-	-	TRBV9	TRBJ2-7	CASNRGDISYEQYF	TGTGCCAGCAACCGGGGGGACATCTCCTACGAGCAGTACTTC
-	-	TRBV5-4	TRBJ2-7	CASSLDQGPPYEQYF	TGTGCCAGCAGCTTGGATCAGGGGCCGCCCTACGAGCAGTACTTC
TRBD1	-	TRBV7-9	TRBJ1-2	CASSLAPGQGTGYTF	TGTGCCAGCAGCTTAGCCCCGGGACAGGGTACTGGCTACACCTTC
-	few	TRBV30	TRBJ2-7	CAWSPLWGGGEQYF	TGTGCCTGGAGTCCACTGTGGGGCGGAGGGGAGCAGTACTTC
TRBD1	once	TRBV4-1	TRBJ1-5	CASRKQGASNQPQHF	TGCGCCAGCAGGAAACAGGGGGCGAGCAATCAGCCCCAGCATTTT
TRBD2	-	TRBV10-2	TRBJ2-1	CASSGPLAGSSYNEQFF	TGCGCCAGCAGTGGGCCTCTAGCGGGGAGCTCCTACAATGAGCAGTTCTTC